This record concerns one T cell receptor beta chain sequence. The data were taken from a study of cytomegalovirus exposure and HLA in healthy donors. The CDR3 contains 16 residues. CDR1 and CDR2 (germline): LNHDA, SQIVND (reference sequence). Trimming took off 1 base at V and 0 bases at J, with 9 bases between the two ends. Primers: 60 Vbeta forward and 13 Jbeta reverse. Profiled with immunoSEQ multiplex PCR; TCRdb holds only in-frame clones, not every one. The data contain 90,000 to 95,000 clones, roughly 80% of them seen just once; the ten biggest clones take up 1% to 1.5%. The TCR comes from a girl under 10 years old in good health and CMV-seropositive. The sample consisted of PBMCs. The gene calls are TRBV19 and TRBJ2-2; perhaps TRBD2 as D (6 bases). CDR3 region: CASSIGGTANTGELFF. The CDR3 DNA reads TGTGCCAGTAGTATAGGCGGGACCGCGAACACCGGGGAGCTGTTTTTT.